The 32 T cell receptor beta chains below all came from one sample that was sequenced in a study of radiation and T cells in renal cell carcinoma. Time point reported: baseline pretreatment blood. Treatment noted: 15 Gy SBRT to primary tumor, nephrectomy 4 weeks later. Clones were sequenced by immunoSEQ multiplex PCR, and TCRdb holds only the in-frame ones, with some missing. The sample has about 150,000 clones; roughly 90% are singletons. Material: blood, obtained from a patient whose treatment included radiotherapy and nephrectomy. The receptors were gathered from a woman in her seventies with renal cell carcinoma.

The rearrangement uses TRBV11-2 and TRBJ2-3; D is unresolved. Trimming left V 8 bases short and J 4 bases short, with 10 bases between. Germline values: CDR1 SGHAT, CDR2 FQNNGV. This CDR3 region has 12 residues. The DNA for the CDR3 is TGTGCCAGCGGGCTAGAAGCAGATACGCAGTATTTT. Its translation: CASGLEADTQYF.

A single count supports this clone. V is TRBV28 and J is TRBJ1-2; D unresolved. V lost 2 bases and J 7 bases, leaving 14 bases between the germline ends. Germline CDR1 is MDHEN and CDR2 is SYDVKM. The CDR3 has 14 residues. This CDR3 is CASSLLAREFGYTF. The CDR3 coding sequence is TGTGCCAGCAGTTTACTGGCGAGGGAGTTTGGCTACACCTTC.

This clone was seen a single time. This sequence joins TRBV9 and TRBJ1-4; D is perhaps TRBD1 (6 bases). The CDR3 covers 15 residues. CDR1 SGDLS and CDR2 YYNGEE come from the germline V gene. V lost 3 bases and J 3 bases, leaving 12 bases between the germline ends. The CDR3 nucleotides are TGTGCCAGCAGCGGAACAGGGATATCTAATGAAAAACTGTTTTTT. It specifies CASSGTGISNEKLFF.

The genes are TRBV5-1 and TRBJ2-1, with 8 bases matching TRBD2. The CDR3 consists of 14 residues. The V gene end was trimmed by 3 bases and the J gene end by 5 bases; junction bases not matched to a gene: 4. Germline assignment: CDR1 SGHRS and CDR2 YFSETQ. The CDR3 nucleotides read TGCGCCAGCAGCTCCGGGACTAGTAACAATGAGCAGTTCTTC. Amino acids: CASSSGTSNNEQFF.

The DNA for the CDR3 is TGTGCCATCAGTGAGTACTCTGGAAACACCATATATTTT. Translation gives CAISEYSGNTIYF. This chain joins TRBV10-3 and TRBJ1-3; D uncertain. The germline V gene encodes CDR1 ENHRY and CDR2 SYGVKD. V shed 1 base and J shed 0 bases, with 1 base lying between them. There are 13 residues in the CDR3.

This clone has a single count. The chain couples TRBV11-2 to TRBJ1-6; D might be TRBD1 (5 bases). CDR3 length equals 15 residues. Germline CDR1 SGHAT, CDR2 FQNNGV. The V and J ends lost 4 bases and 7 bases respectively, with 14 bases between them. The CDR3 nucleotides are TGTGCCAGCAGCTCGGGGGGGACCAAGAATTCACCCCTCCACTTT. It specifies CASSSGGTKNSPLHF. The full variable domain, rest sourced from reference TRBV11-2 and TRBJ1-6, is EAGVAQSPRYKIIEKRQSVAFWCNPISGHATLYWYQQILGQGPKLLIQFQNNGVVDDSQLPKDRFSAERLKGVDSTLKIQPAKLEDSAVYLCASSSGGTKNSPLHFGNGTRLTVT.

The gene calls are TRBV29-1 and TRBJ1-1; D is perhaps TRBD1 (5 bases). V shed 8 bases and J shed 7 bases, with 20 bases lying between them. CDR3 size: 13 residues. Germline V gene sequence: CDR1 SQVTM, CDR2 ANQGSEA. CDR3 nucleotides: TGCAGCCCGCAACCGGGGACCACGGGTGAAGCTTTCTTT. Translation: CSPQPGTTGEAFF.

The chain employs TRBV6-6 and TRBJ1-5; D ambiguous. Germline V lookup: CDR1 MNHNY, CDR2 SVGAGI (reference sequence). Between the trimmed V and J ends, which lost 5 bases and 7 bases, there was a span of 9 bases. CDR3 size: 12 residues. The DNA for the CDR3 is TGTGCCAGCAGTCAACAGAGACAGCCCCAGCATTTT. Translation gives CASSQQRQPQHF.

V usage is TRBV4-2 and J usage is TRBJ2-1, with 9 nucleotides matching TRBD1. V trimming: 2 bases; J trimming: 10 bases; junction bases outside the gene matches: 6. Germline CDR1 is LGHNA and CDR2 is YNFKEQ. This CDR3 contains 14 residues. CDR3 loop: CASSQRDRDGEQFF. Written as DNA, the CDR3 is TGTGCCAGCAGCCAACGGGACAGGGACGGGGAGCAGTTCTTC.

The chain links TRBV28 to TRBJ1-2, with D possibly being TRBD1 (5 bases). The CDR3 runs to 11 residues. Germline V gene lookup returns CDR1 MDHEN and CDR2 SYDVKM. The germline V and J ends were trimmed by 8 bases and 4 bases, with 8 bases remaining between them. Written as DNA, the CDR3 is TGTGCCAGCGGTGGGGCCTATGGCTACACCTTC. Residues: CASGGAYGYTF.

J is TRBJ2-7 and V is TRBV4-3; D is possibly TRBD2 (6 bases). V dropped 1 base and J dropped 7 bases, with 11 bases sitting between them. This CDR3 contains 13 residues. Germline-derived CDR1 and CDR2 are LGHNA and YSLEER. CDR3 nucleotides: TGCGCCAGCAGCCAAGGGTCGGAGGGTGAGCAGTACTTC. This translates into CASSQGSEGEQYF.

This chain connects TRBV2 to TRBJ2-5; 7 bases map to TRBD1. The CDR3 is 14 amino acids. V trimming: 7 bases; J trimming: 2 bases; junction bases outside the gene matches: 7. Germline CDR1 and CDR2: SNHLY and FYNNEI. The CDR3 DNA reads TGTGCCAGCAAACACGGGACAGATCAAGAGACCCAGTACTTC. Protein: CASKHGTDQETQYF.

This clone was detected only a few times. CDR3 sequence reads: CASSLQAGGGGNEQFF. As DNA, the CDR3 is TGTGCCAGCAGCTTGCAGGCGGGGGGCGGGGGCAATGAGCAGTTCTTC. This chain connects TRBV5-4 to TRBJ2-1, with TRBD2 matching over 8 bases. The CDR3 sequence is 16 residues long. The ends lost 1 base at V and 6 bases at J; junction bases unmatched: 9. Germline CDR1 and CDR2: SGHNT and YYREEE (reference sequence).

The rearrangement links TRBV11-2 to TRBJ2-3; 10 bases are a match to TRBD2. The CDR3 has 17 residues. V shed 2 bases, J shed 2 bases, and the junction held 7 bases outside the gene matches. Per germline, CDR1 SGHAT and CDR2 FQNNGV. DNA for the CDR3: TGTGCCAGCAGCTTATATGGGACTAGCGTTTCCACAGATACGCAGTATTTT. Amino acid sequence: CASSLYGTSVSTDTQYF.

This sequence joins TRBV19 and TRBJ1-2; 7 bases match TRBD1. The CDR3 is 15 amino acids. J gave up 4 bases and V 4 bases, and 9 bases lay outside the gene matches. Germline CDR1 is LNHDA and CDR2 is SQIVND (reference sequence). Here the CDR3 reads CASSRDRVPVYGYTF. The CDR3 DNA reads TGTGCCAGTAGTAGAGACAGGGTCCCAGTCTATGGCTACACCTTC.

This chain joins TRBV11-2 and TRBJ1-1; no clear D gene. The CDR3 length is 14 residues. Deletions cut 1 base from V and 1 base from J, with 7 bases between. From germline, CDR1 is SGHAT and CDR2 FQNNGV. The CDR3 nucleotides are TGTGCCAGCAGCTTAGCCCTGAAGAACACTGAAGCTTTCTTT. It is translated as CASSLALKNTEAFF.

V is TRBV19 and J is TRBJ2-1; D could derive from TRBD1 or TRBD2 (6 bases each). Germline V gene lookup returns CDR1 LNHDA and CDR2 SQIVND (reference sequence). The CDR3 sequence is 13 residues long. The V gene lost 6 bases and the J gene lost 5 bases, with 11 bases spanning the gap. The CDR3 here is CASSHRGDNEQFF. The CDR3 DNA reads as TGTGCCAGTAGCCATAGGGGGGACAATGAGCAGTTCTTC. Combining the CDR3 with reference TRBV19 and TRBJ2-1 gives the whole variable domain DGGITQSPKYLFRKEGQNVTLSCEQNLNHDAMYWYRQDPGQGLRLIYYSQIVNDFQKGDIAEGYSVSREKKESFPLTVTSAQKNPTAFYLCASSHRGDNEQFFGPGTRLTVL.

V is TRBV27 and J is TRBJ2-7; TRBD1 agrees at 9 bases. This CDR3 has 14 amino acids. Germline CDR1 MNHEY, CDR2 SMNVEV (reference sequence). V was clipped by 4 bases and J by 4 bases; unmatched bases: 5. This CDR3 is CASSYTGTGYEQYF. The CDR3 coding sequence is TGTGCCAGCAGTTATACCGGGACAGGGTACGAGCAGTACTTC.

The chain uses TRBV5-1 and TRBJ1-3; tentatively, D is TRBD1 (5 bases). V lost 3 bases and J 4 bases, leaving 14 bases between the germline ends. The CDR3 is made up of 15 amino acids. Germline V CDR1 and CDR2: SGHRS, YFSETQ. The CDR3 sequence is CASSSSGGAGNTIYF. For the CDR3, the DNA is TGCGCCAGCAGCTCAAGTGGGGGAGCAGGAAACACCATATATTTT.

This CDR3 is CASSPWGEGKLFF. The CDR3 coding sequence is TGCGCCAGCAGCCCCTGGGGTGAGGGTAAACTGTTTTTT. V usage is TRBV5-1 and J usage is TRBJ1-4; the D is unclear. Trimming took 4 bases from V and 11 from J, leaving 15 bases between them. CDR1 and CDR2 (germline): SGHRS, YFSETQ. The CDR3 spans 13 residues.

CDR3 sequence: CSAWDRGNEKLFF. The CDR3 coding sequence is TGCAGCGCCTGGGACAGGGGTAATGAAAAACTGTTTTTT. V usage is TRBV29-1 and J usage is TRBJ1-4; 10 nucleotides align to TRBD1. The CDR3 totals 13 residues. Germline CDR1 reads SQVTM; CDR2 reads ANQGSEA. J was trimmed by 4 bases and V by 7 bases; bases with no gene match: 3.

The V gene is TRBV2, the J gene TRBJ1-3; D ambiguous. This CDR3 contains 15 residues. CDR1 is SNHLY, CDR2 FYNNEI, per germline. V was clipped by 6 bases and J by 1 base, with 13 bases between them. The CDR3: CASRALGLSGNTIYF. The CDR3 DNA follows: TGTGCCAGCAGGGCCCTCGGCCTTTCTGGAAACACCATATATTTT. The variable domain in full, completed from reference TRBV2 and TRBJ1-3, reads EPEVTQTPSHQVTQMGQEVILRCVPISNHLYFYWYRQILGQKVEFLVSFYNNEISEKSEIFDDQFSVERPDGSNFTLKIRSTKLEDSAMYFCASRALGLSGNTIYFGEGSWLTVV.

This chain uses TRBV6-1 with TRBJ1-3; 7 bases are a match to TRBD1. Unmatched junction bases numbered 14, after V lost 5 bases and J lost 10 bases. Germline V gives CDR1 MNHNS, CDR2 SASEGT. The length of the CDR3 is 15 residues. Here the CDR3 DNA reads TGTGCCAGCAGTCGGGACAGCTCCAAGTCCTGGACCATATATTTT. Translating gives CASSRDSSKSWTIYF.

The V call is TRBV5-4, the J call TRBJ2-6; D remains unclear. In germline, CDR1 is SGHNT, CDR2 YYREEE (reference sequence). The CDR3 contains 16 residues. V dropped 0 bases and J dropped 0 bases, with 7 bases sitting between them. The CDR3 nucleotides are TGTGCCAGCAGCTTGGCCCCAGACTCTGGGGCCAACGTCCTGACTTTC. This gives the protein CASSLAPDSGANVLTF.

This chain connects TRBV9 to TRBJ2-6; TRBD2 agrees at 16 bases. The CDR3 contains 19 residues. V shed 4 bases, J shed 4 bases, and the junction held 8 bases outside the gene matches. Germline-derived CDR1 and CDR2 are SGDLS and YYNGEE. The CDR3 reads CASSPQGLAGGLGANVLTF. CDR3 coding DNA: TGTGCCAGCAGCCCTCAGGGACTAGCGGGGGGGCTGGGGGCCAACGTCCTGACTTTC.

This clone was found once. The chain carries TRBV7-8 and TRBJ1-2; no reliable D call. CDR3 length equals 13 residues. Germline lookup yields CDR1 SGHVS and CDR2 FQNEAQ. V was clipped by 5 bases and J by 7 bases, with 14 bases between them. CDR3 sequence reads: CASSIESGGGYTF. CDR3 coding DNA: TGTGCCAGCAGCATAGAATCTGGAGGTGGCTACACCTTC.

The chain employs TRBV7-2 and TRBJ2-1; 8 bases map to TRBD1. CDR3 length equals 15 residues. Germline loops: CDR1 SGHTA, CDR2 FQGNSA. V gave up 2 bases and J gave up 6 bases; unmatched junction bases: 6. The CDR3 protein is CASSLWAGGFNEQFF. The CDR3, as DNA: TGTGCCAGCAGCTTATGGGCAGGGGGCTTCAATGAGCAGTTCTTC.

The chain couples TRBV6-1 to TRBJ2-1; D tentatively reads TRBD1 or TRBD2 (5 bases each). V lost 3 bases, J lost 2 bases, and 14 bases lay in between. Germline V lookup: CDR1 MNHNS, CDR2 SASEGT. The CDR3 has 16 residues. The CDR3 DNA sequence: TGTGCCAGCAGTGAGGTATTGGGGGATCCCTACAATGAGCAGTTCTTC. Its protein product is CASSEVLGDPYNEQFF.

V usage is TRBV14 and J usage is TRBJ2-7, with a tentative D call TRBD1 (6 bases). V was clipped by 8 bases and J by 0 bases, with 14 bases between them. Per the germline V gene, CDR1 is SGHDN and CDR2 is FVKESK. The CDR3 runs 14 residues. Written as DNA, the CDR3 is TGTGCCAGCGCCGACAGGTCGAGCTCCTACGAGCAGTACTTC. Protein sequence: CASADRSSSYEQYF. Variable domain in full (rest from reference TRBV14 and TRBJ2-7): EAGVTQFPSHSVIEKGQTVTLRCDPISGHDNLYWYRRVMGKEIKFLLHFVKESKQDESGMPNNRFLAERTGGTYSTLKVQPAELEDSGVYFCASADRSSSYEQYFGPGTRLTVT.

V usage is TRBV7-8 and J usage is TRBJ1-3, with 8 bases aligning to TRBD1. The CDR3 extends over 15 amino acids. J gave up 0 bases and V 4 bases, and 2 bases lay outside the gene matches. In germline, CDR1 is SGHVS, CDR2 FQNEAQ. CDR3 sequence reads: CASSWTGLSGNTIYF. CDR3 sequence (DNA): TGTGCCAGCAGCTGGACAGGGCTCTCTGGAAACACCATATATTTT.

V and J are TRBV5-6 and TRBJ2-7; D gene unclear. V lost 0 bases, J lost 2 bases, and 6 bases lay in between. Germline CDR1 and CDR2: SGHDT and YYEEEE. The CDR3 sequence is 13 residues long. The CDR3 bases are TGTGCCAGCAGCTTGGCTGCCACCTACGAGCAGTACTTC. This codes for CASSLAATYEQYF.

V usage is TRBV4-3 and J usage is TRBJ2-2; unclear D gene. Trimming pared 2 bases from V and 0 bases from J, leaving 4 bases between. The CDR3 is made up of 14 amino acids. Germline CDR1 LGHNA, CDR2 YSLEER. CDR3 sequence (DNA): TGCGCCAGCAGCCAATTTCCGAACACCGGGGAGCTGTTTTTT. Translating it yields CASSQFPNTGELFF.